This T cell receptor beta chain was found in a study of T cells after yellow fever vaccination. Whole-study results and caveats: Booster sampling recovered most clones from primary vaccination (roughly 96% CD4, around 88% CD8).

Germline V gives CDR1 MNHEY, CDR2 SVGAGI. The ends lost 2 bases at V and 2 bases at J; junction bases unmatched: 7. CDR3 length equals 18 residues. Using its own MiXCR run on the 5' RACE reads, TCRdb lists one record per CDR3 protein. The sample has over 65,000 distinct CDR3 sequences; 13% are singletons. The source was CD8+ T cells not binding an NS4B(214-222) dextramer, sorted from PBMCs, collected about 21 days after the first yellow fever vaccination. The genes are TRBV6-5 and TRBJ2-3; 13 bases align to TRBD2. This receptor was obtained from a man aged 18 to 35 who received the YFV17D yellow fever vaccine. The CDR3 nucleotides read TGTGCCAGCAGTTACGACACTAGCGGGGGGGTGTACACAGATACGCAGTATTTT. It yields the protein CASSYDTSGGVYTDTQYF.